A selection of T cell receptor beta chains follows, all from one sample in a study of shared clonotypes between healthy human individuals. Sequencing was performed with immunoSEQ multiplex PCR; in TCRdb, only in-frame clones are kept and a portion is missing. The sample shows about 1 million clones, approximately 76% of them seen only once. Input material: memory CD4+ T cells sorted from blood. All receptors come from a young man in good health. Both conserved end residues are part of each CDR3. D genes are given only for firm matches. The size field is filled for only some rows; it gives once, few, many or a size class.

TRBJ2-1 TRBV4-3 NA NA TGCGCCAGCAGCCAAGGAACTAGCAGAGACAATGAGCAGTTCTTC CASSQGTSRDNEQFF
TRBJ1-2 TRBV6-6 TRBD1 NA TGTGCCAGCAAAATGGGACAGGGCAACTATGGCTACACCTTC CASKMGQGNYGYTF
TRBJ1-6 TRBV10-2 NA NA TGCGCCAGCAGTAGCCCACTACAGGGAAACCAAAATTCACCCCTCCACTTT CASSSPLQGNQNSPLHF
TRBJ1-2 TRBV19 NA NA TGTGCCAGTAGTATTAGGGCAGGGGAAAGTTTGGATGGCTACACCTTC CASSIRAGESLDGYTF
TRBJ1-3 TRBV11-2 NA NA TGTGCCAGCAGCTCGAACCGGGCCTCTGGAAACACCATATATTTT CASSSNRASGNTIYF
TRBJ2-7 TRBV19 TRBD1 NA TGTGCCAGTAGTATAGGGCCGGCCGGGACAGGGTCCTACGAGCAGTACTTC CASSIGPAGTGSYEQYF
TRBJ1-4 TRBV9 TRBD1 once TGTGCCAGCAGTCCGGGACAGGGGACTAGGAACGAAAAACTGTTTTTT CASSPGQGTRNEKLFF
TRBJ2-5 TRBV21-1 NA NA TGTGCCAGCAGCGATCTTCCGGACAGGGGATGGTTGGGAGAGACCCAGTACTTC CASSDLPDRGWLGETQYF
TRBJ2-5 TRBV7-8 TRBD2 NA TGTGCCAGCAGCTTAAGGACTAGCGGGGGGATCAACGGGGAGACCCAGTACTTC CASSLRTSGGINGETQYF
TRBJ1-2 TRBV9 NA NA TGTGCCAGCAGCGAAGGTGGGGGGACGGACTATGGCTACACCTTC CASSEGGGTDYGYTF
TRBJ1-4 TRBV5-1 NA once TGCGCCAGCAGCTTGGGACATTTTAATGAAAAACTGTTTTTT CASSLGHFNEKLFF
TRBJ1-1 TRBV7-9 NA NA TGTGCCAGCAGAGAAAAACTCCCGTGGCACACTGAAGCTTTCTTT CASREKLPWHTEAFF
TRBJ1-4 TRBV6-5 NA NA TGTGCCAGCAGTTACACAGTGAATGAAAAACTGTTTTTT CASSYTVNEKLFF
TRBJ2-5 TRBV4-2 TRBD2 once TGTGCCAGCAGCCCAGGGACTAGCGGTTGGGAGACCCAGTACTTC CASSPGTSGWETQYF
TRBJ2-1 TRBV29-1 NA many TGCAGCGTTCGAGTAAGTGGATCCTACAATGAGCAGTTCTTC CSVRVSGSYNEQFF
TRBJ1-5 TRBV2 NA many TGTGCCAGCAGGGACAACGAGAAGCCCCAGCATTTT CASRDNEKPQHF